The rows below give T cell receptor beta chains drawn from one sample of a study of identical twins. Via MiXCR, TCRdb re-called the 5' RACE reads, giving one row per CDR3 protein. The sample lists under 300,000 distinct CDR3 sequences; more than 12% were seen once. The sample was memory (CD45RO+) T cells sorted from blood. These receptors all stem from a woman between 18 and 30 years old in good health. The CDR3 runs from the conserved cysteine through the conserved F or W. The order of the fields is D gene, clone size, J gene, V gene, CDR3 protein, CDR3 DNA. The D gene is left open where the match is weak. Clone size is given for some rows only: seen once, a few or many times, or a class if the clone is expanded.

D gene: TRBD2; clone size: few; J gene: TRBJ2-7; V gene: TRBV29-1; CDR3 protein: CSVGRYDEQYF; CDR3 DNA: TGCAGCGTCGGGAGGTACGACGAGCAGTACTTC
D gene: TRBD2; clone size: many; J gene: TRBJ2-3; V gene: TRBV12-3/TRBV12-4; CDR3 protein: CASSLRAGGGTDTQYF; CDR3 DNA: TGTGCCAGCAGTTTACGAGCGGGAGGAGGCACAGATACGCAGTATTTT
D gene: NA; clone size: NA; J gene: TRBJ2-3; V gene: TRBV29-1; CDR3 protein: CSVDLDPSTDTQYF; CDR3 DNA: TGCAGCGTCGATCTAGACCCTAGCACAGATACGCAGTATTTT
D gene: TRBD2; clone size: many; J gene: TRBJ2-3; V gene: TRBV30; CDR3 protein: CAWSVIGTSPVGKDTQYF; CDR3 DNA: TGTGCCTGGAGTGTGATAGGGACTAGTCCGGTCGGTAAAGATACGCAGTATTTT
D gene: TRBD2; clone size: NA; J gene: TRBJ2-3; V gene: TRBV20-1; CDR3 protein: CSAPIAGSTDTQYF; CDR3 DNA: TGCAGTGCTCCGATAGCGGGAAGCACAGATACGCAGTATTTT
D gene: NA; clone size: few; J gene: TRBJ2-1; V gene: TRBV9; CDR3 protein: CASSPWDGDNEQFF; CDR3 DNA: TGTGCCAGCAGCCCCTGGGACGGCGACAATGAGCAGTTCTTC
D gene: TRBD2; clone size: NA; J gene: TRBJ2-2; V gene: TRBV10-3; CDR3 protein: CAISSGGFTTGELFF; CDR3 DNA: TGTGCCATCAGTAGCGGGGGCTTCACCACCGGGGAGCTGTTTTTT
D gene: NA; clone size: NA; J gene: TRBJ2-7; V gene: TRBV12-3/TRBV12-4; CDR3 protein: CASSRGRGSYEQYF; CDR3 DNA: TGTGCCAGCAGCCGGGGGCGGGGATCCTACGAGCAGTACTTC
D gene: NA; clone size: few; J gene: TRBJ2-3; V gene: TRBV29-1; CDR3 protein: CSVEDRRIHTDTQYF; CDR3 DNA: TGCAGCGTTGAAGACCGGCGGATTCACACAGATACGCAGTATTTT
D gene: NA; clone size: few; J gene: TRBJ2-3; V gene: TRBV5-1; CDR3 protein: CASSLAMVSLRYF; CDR3 DNA: TGCGCCAGCAGCTTGGCCATGGTTAGTTTGCGGTATTTT
D gene: NA; clone size: few; J gene: TRBJ1-3; V gene: TRBV11-3; CDR3 protein: CASSLAASGNTIYF; CDR3 DNA: TGTGCCAGCAGCTTGGCCGCCTCTGGAAACACCATATATTTT
D gene: NA; clone size: NA; J gene: TRBJ2-7; V gene: TRBV24-1; CDR3 protein: CANPYRGEQYF; CDR3 DNA: TGTGCCAACCCGTACCGGGGCGAGCAGTACTTC
D gene: NA; clone size: few; J gene: TRBJ2-6; V gene: TRBV5-1; CDR3 protein: CASRPGDEANVLTF; CDR3 DNA: TGCGCCAGCAGACCGGGCGACGAGGCCAACGTCCTGACTTTC
D gene: NA; clone size: NA; J gene: TRBJ2-1; V gene: TRBV7-2; CDR3 protein: CASSLGGPRAENEQFF; CDR3 DNA: TGTGCCAGCAGCCTAGGGGGGCCTAGGGCCGAGAATGAGCAGTTCTTC
D gene: NA; clone size: few; J gene: TRBJ2-2; V gene: TRBV7-9; CDR3 protein: CASSPGIMNTGELFF; CDR3 DNA: TGTGCCAGCAGCCCCGGGATCATGAACACCGGGGAGCTGTTTTTT
D gene: NA; clone size: NA; J gene: TRBJ2-1; V gene: TRBV30; CDR3 protein: CAWSVLGPRGEQFF; CDR3 DNA: TGTGCCTGGAGTGTACTGGGGCCGCGGGGTGAGCAGTTCTTC
D gene: NA; clone size: few; J gene: TRBJ1-6; V gene: TRBV7-2; CDR3 protein: CASRGARNSPLHF; CDR3 DNA: TGTGCCAGCAGAGGGGCGAGGAATTCACCCCTCCACTTT
D gene: NA; clone size: few; J gene: TRBJ1-3; V gene: TRBV9; CDR3 protein: CASSVEPLTGSGNTIYF; CDR3 DNA: TGTGCCAGCAGCGTAGAGCCCCTGACAGGCTCTGGAAACACCATATATTTT
D gene: TRBD2; clone size: NA; J gene: TRBJ2-3; V gene: TRBV12-3/TRBV12-4; CDR3 protein: CASSLSSGVTTDTQYF; CDR3 DNA: TGTGCCAGCAGTTTGAGTAGCGGGGTTACCACAGATACGCAGTATTTT
D gene: NA; clone size: few; J gene: TRBJ2-5; V gene: TRBV10-3; CDR3 protein: CAISESRLEQETQYF; CDR3 DNA: TGTGCCATCAGTGAGTCGAGACTAGAACAAGAGACCCAGTACTTC
D gene: TRBD2; clone size: few; J gene: TRBJ2-1; V gene: TRBV12-3/TRBV12-4; CDR3 protein: CAGSETGGPYNEQFF; CDR3 DNA: TGTGCCGGGTCTGAAACGGGGGGGCCCTACAATGAGCAGTTCTTC
D gene: TRBD2; clone size: many; J gene: TRBJ2-1; V gene: TRBV5-1; CDR3 protein: CASSPTSGNYNEQFF; CDR3 DNA: TGCGCCAGCAGCCCAACTAGCGGGAACTACAATGAGCAGTTCTTC
D gene: TRBD2; clone size: few; J gene: TRBJ2-1; V gene: TRBV3-1; CDR3 protein: CASSRPLAGGGNEQFF; CDR3 DNA: TGTGCCAGCAGCCGGCCACTAGCGGGAGGCGGTAATGAGCAGTTCTTC
D gene: TRBD1; clone size: NA; J gene: TRBJ2-7; V gene: TRBV27; CDR3 protein: CASRGTGSSYEQYF; CDR3 DNA: TGTGCCAGCAGGGGGACAGGGAGCTCCTACGAGCAGTACTTC
D gene: NA; clone size: few; J gene: TRBJ2-1; V gene: TRBV11-3; CDR3 protein: CASSLAAGSNEQFF; CDR3 DNA: TGTGCCAGCAGCTTAGCGGCAGGGTCAAATGAGCAGTTCTTC
D gene: NA; clone size: NA; J gene: TRBJ1-1; V gene: TRBV11-2; CDR3 protein: CASSLMGTMNTEAFF; CDR3 DNA: TGTGCCAGCAGCTTAATGGGGACCATGAACACTGAAGCTTTCTTT
D gene: NA; clone size: many; J gene: TRBJ2-1; V gene: TRBV12-3/TRBV12-4; CDR3 protein: CASSLEVGSYNEQFF; CDR3 DNA: TGTGCCAGCAGTTTGGAGGTTGGCTCCTACAATGAGCAGTTCTTC
D gene: NA; clone size: few; J gene: TRBJ2-1; V gene: TRBV20-1; CDR3 protein: CSADSRREQFF; CDR3 DNA: TGCAGTGCGGACTCTAGGCGGGAGCAGTTCTTC
D gene: NA; clone size: few; J gene: TRBJ1-4; V gene: TRBV29-1; CDR3 protein: CSALFVVEKLFF; CDR3 DNA: TGCAGCGCCCTGTTCGTCGTTGAAAAACTGTTTTTT
D gene: NA; clone size: NA; J gene: TRBJ2-1; V gene: TRBV11-2; CDR3 protein: CASSLASAYYNEQFF; CDR3 DNA: TGTGCCAGCAGCCTCGCTAGCGCGTACTACAATGAGCAGTTCTTC
D gene: TRBD1; clone size: NA; J gene: TRBJ2-1; V gene: TRBV10-3; CDR3 protein: CAILRDRGNEQFF; CDR3 DNA: TGTGCCATCCTCCGGGACAGGGGCAATGAGCAGTTCTTC
D gene: TRBD2; clone size: few; J gene: TRBJ2-1; V gene: TRBV2; CDR3 protein: CASSVGGRAGNEQFF; CDR3 DNA: TGTGCCAGCAGTGTGGGAGGGAGGGCCGGCAATGAGCAGTTCTTC
D gene: NA; clone size: many; J gene: TRBJ1-6; V gene: TRBV7-2; CDR3 protein: CASSFTLIGRDSPLHF; CDR3 DNA: TGTGCCAGCAGCTTCACCCTTATAGGGAGGGACTCACCCCTCCACTTT
D gene: NA; clone size: few; J gene: TRBJ2-5; V gene: TRBV11-2; CDR3 protein: CASSFTGLTETQYF; CDR3 DNA: TGTGCCAGCAGCTTTACGGGGTTGACAGAGACCCAGTACTTC
D gene: TRBD2; clone size: NA; J gene: TRBJ2-5; V gene: TRBV9; CDR3 protein: CASSPRGLAGEETQYF; CDR3 DNA: TGTGCCAGCAGCCCACGCGGACTAGCGGGAGAAGAGACCCAGTACTTC
D gene: NA; clone size: NA; J gene: TRBJ1-3; V gene: TRBV18; CDR3 protein: CASSPISSGNTIYF; CDR3 DNA: TGTGCCAGCTCACCTATAAGTTCTGGAAACACCATATATTTT
D gene: NA; clone size: few; J gene: TRBJ1-1; V gene: TRBV12-3/TRBV12-4; CDR3 protein: CASSLATWPFF; CDR3 DNA: TGTGCCAGCAGTTTAGCTACCTGGCCTTTCTTT
D gene: NA; clone size: few; J gene: TRBJ2-5; V gene: TRBV12-3/TRBV12-4; CDR3 protein: CASSRGVQETQYF; CDR3 DNA: TGTGCCAGCTCTCGTGGGGTCCAAGAGACCCAGTACTTC
D gene: TRBD2; clone size: NA; J gene: TRBJ2-7; V gene: TRBV7-2; CDR3 protein: CASSLGLGLAASEQYF; CDR3 DNA: TGTGCCAGCAGCTTAGGGCTGGGACTAGCGGCCTCCGAGCAGTACTTC
D gene: NA; clone size: few; J gene: TRBJ2-7; V gene: TRBV6-5; CDR3 protein: CASSYFGSGPNYEQYF; CDR3 DNA: TGTGCCAGCAGTTACTTTGGAAGCGGCCCCAACTACGAGCAGTACTTC
D gene: NA; clone size: NA; J gene: TRBJ1-1; V gene: TRBV5-1; CDR3 protein: CASSLDGEMNTEAFF; CDR3 DNA: TGCGCCAGCAGCTTGGATGGGGAAATGAACACTGAAGCTTTCTTT
D gene: TRBD1; clone size: few; J gene: TRBJ2-5; V gene: TRBV12-3/TRBV12-4; CDR3 protein: CASSRQGARRETQYF; CDR3 DNA: TGTGCCAGCAGTCGACAGGGGGCGCGTCGGGAGACCCAGTACTTC
D gene: NA; clone size: NA; J gene: TRBJ2-5; V gene: TRBV6-1; CDR3 protein: CASRGPKETQYF; CDR3 DNA: TGTGCCAGCAGGGGGCCCAAAGAGACCCAGTACTTC
D gene: NA; clone size: NA; J gene: TRBJ2-7; V gene: TRBV12-3/TRBV12-4; CDR3 protein: CASSRHSYEQYF; CDR3 DNA: TGTGCCAGCAGTCGACACTCCTACGAGCAGTACTTC
D gene: NA; clone size: few; J gene: TRBJ1-1; V gene: TRBV12-3/TRBV12-4; CDR3 protein: CASSIGAPNTEAFF; CDR3 DNA: TGTGCCAGCAGTATTGGGGCCCCGAACACTGAAGCTTTCTTT
D gene: NA; clone size: many; J gene: TRBJ2-3; V gene: TRBV7-3; CDR3 protein: CASSIAGTDTQYF; CDR3 DNA: TGTGCCAGCAGCATCGCCGGCACAGATACGCAGTATTTT
D gene: NA; clone size: NA; J gene: TRBJ1-3; V gene: TRBV2; CDR3 protein: CASKSTPSSGNTIYF; CDR3 DNA: TGTGCCAGCAAATCCACCCCGTCCTCTGGAAACACCATATATTTT
D gene: NA; clone size: many; J gene: TRBJ2-1; V gene: TRBV7-2; CDR3 protein: CASSPARAINEQFF; CDR3 DNA: TGTGCCAGCAGCCCAGCCCGGGCAATAAATGAGCAGTTCTTC
D gene: NA; clone size: few; J gene: TRBJ2-1; V gene: TRBV6-2/TRBV6-3; CDR3 protein: CASGSLGVGVEQFF; CDR3 DNA: TGTGCCAGCGGTTCACTAGGCGTTGGGGTTGAGCAGTTCTTC
D gene: NA; clone size: few; J gene: TRBJ1-1; V gene: TRBV20-1; CDR3 protein: CSAPREPMNTEAFF; CDR3 DNA: TGCAGTGCTCCCCGGGAGCCTATGAACACTGAAGCTTTCTTT
D gene: TRBD2; clone size: many; J gene: TRBJ2-7; V gene: TRBV6-2/TRBV6-3; CDR3 protein: CATSRTSGAAYEQYF; CDR3 DNA: TGTGCCACTTCGAGGACTAGCGGGGCCGCTTACGAGCAGTACTTC
D gene: NA; clone size: many; J gene: TRBJ2-3; V gene: TRBV5-1; CDR3 protein: CASRIAIITDTQYF; CDR3 DNA: TGCGCCAGCCGCATAGCGATCATCACAGATACGCAGTATTTT
D gene: NA; clone size: many; J gene: TRBJ2-3; V gene: TRBV7-8; CDR3 protein: CASSLAFTQYF; CDR3 DNA: TGTGCCAGCAGCTTAGCGTTTACGCAGTATTTT
D gene: TRBD2; clone size: NA; J gene: TRBJ2-2; V gene: TRBV9; CDR3 protein: CASSPGQRGGTGELFF; CDR3 DNA: TGTGCCAGCAGCCCGGGCCAGCGGGGGGGCACCGGGGAGCTGTTTTTT
D gene: NA; clone size: few; J gene: TRBJ1-2; V gene: TRBV20-1; CDR3 protein: CSARDHKEYGYTF; CDR3 DNA: TGCAGTGCTAGAGATCATAAGGAGTATGGCTACACCTTC
D gene: TRBD1; clone size: NA; J gene: TRBJ2-2; V gene: TRBV10-3; CDR3 protein: CATGTDTPLNTGELFF; CDR3 DNA: TGTGCCACCGGGACAGATACACCATTGAACACCGGGGAGCTGTTTTTT
D gene: NA; clone size: NA; J gene: TRBJ2-3; V gene: TRBV3-1; CDR3 protein: CASSTLTTDTQYF; CDR3 DNA: TGTGCCAGCAGCACGTTAACCACAGATACGCAGTATTTT
D gene: NA; clone size: few; J gene: TRBJ1-5; V gene: TRBV20-1; CDR3 protein: CSASATNNQPQHF; CDR3 DNA: TGCAGTGCTAGTGCCACCAACAATCAGCCCCAGCATTTT